This T cell receptor (beta chain) appears in the sequencing data of a study of blood T cell repertoires in COVID-19. As for the study in general: The analysed material was cDNA or gDNA that came from T cells, B-cell-depleted T cells, or PBMCs.

Original methodology: From reference gene primer amplification, estimates of nucleated cell counts were derived. The assay was immunoSEQ multiplex PCR, and TCRdb's table has in-frame clones only and misses some. That table is the source of V, J and clone size, and D and trimming were worked out from the DNA. This table holds 200,000 to 250,000 clones, approximately 86% found once. The germline CDR1 and CDR2 sequences are MNHEY and SMNVEV (reference sequence). This CDR3 contains 14 residues. The V and J ends lost 8 bases and 6 bases respectively, with 17 bases between them. The gene calls are TRBV27 and TRBJ2-1; D is perhaps TRBD1 (6 bases). The receptor was isolated from a man in his fifties or sixties with acute or convalescent COVID-19. Material: peripheral blood. The DNA for the CDR3 is TGTGCCAGCGCACGATTAACAGGGTTCAATGAGCAGTTCTTC. It is translated as CASARLTGFNEQFF.